The clone carrying this TCR beta chain was observed a single time. As yet, its antigen is unknown. These data are taken from a study of OX40 agonist ivuxolimab in advanced cancers. Study-wide results and limits: Low normalized T-cell clonal expansion also characterized some of the nonresponders. Which antigen the expanded peripheral T cells recognized is unknown. Low clonal expansion, among the lowest seen, marked partial responders at 0.1-3.0 mg/kg.

Data came from immunoSEQ multiplex PCR; TCRdb stores just in-frame clones and leaves some out. Of around 60,000 clones detected, around 89% appear once; the ten largest clones hold around 0.65%. The origin of this receptor is an adult with an advanced solid tumor such as melanoma, head and neck, liver or kidney cancer. The material sequenced was CD4+ or CD8+ T cells sorted from blood, taken in a trial of the OX40 agonist ivuxolimab.

The CDR3 nucleotides read TGCAGTGCTAGCAGGCTCAAGGTAGCTTTCTTT. Translation gives CSASRLKVAFF. The chain is built from TRBV20-1 and TRBJ1-1, with unresolved D. This CDR3 spans 11 amino acids. The germline V gene encodes CDR1 DFQATT and CDR2 SNEGSKA (reference sequence). Deletions cut 3 bases from V and 10 bases from J, with 12 bases between.